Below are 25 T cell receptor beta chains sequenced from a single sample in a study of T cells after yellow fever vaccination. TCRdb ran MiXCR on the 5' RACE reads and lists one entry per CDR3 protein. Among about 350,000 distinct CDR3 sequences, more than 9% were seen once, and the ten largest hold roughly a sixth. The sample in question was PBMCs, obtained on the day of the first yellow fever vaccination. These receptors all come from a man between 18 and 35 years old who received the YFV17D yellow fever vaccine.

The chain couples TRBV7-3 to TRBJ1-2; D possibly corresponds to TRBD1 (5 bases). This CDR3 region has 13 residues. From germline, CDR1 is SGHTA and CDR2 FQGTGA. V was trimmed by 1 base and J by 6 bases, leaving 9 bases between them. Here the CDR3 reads CASSLKGTDGYTF. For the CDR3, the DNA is TGTGCCAGCAGCTTAAAAGGGACTGATGGCTACACCTTC. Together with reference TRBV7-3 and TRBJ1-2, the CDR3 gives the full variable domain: GAGVSQTPSNKVTEKGKYVELRCDPISGHTALYWYRQSLGQGPEFLIYFQGTGAADDSGLPNDRFFAVRPEGSVSTLKIQRTERGDSAVYLCASSLKGTDGYTFGSGTRLTVV.

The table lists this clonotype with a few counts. The CDR3 DNA follows: TGTGCCAGCAGTTTATCCGGGAACCCCCGAGAGCAGTACGTC. As protein: CASSLSGNPREQYV. The gene calls are TRBV28 and TRBJ2-7; possible D gene TRBD2, 5 bases. Germline V gene lookup returns CDR1 MDHEN and CDR2 SYDVKM. The CDR3 has 14 residues. Trimming took off 1 base at V and 7 bases at J, with 14 bases between the two ends.

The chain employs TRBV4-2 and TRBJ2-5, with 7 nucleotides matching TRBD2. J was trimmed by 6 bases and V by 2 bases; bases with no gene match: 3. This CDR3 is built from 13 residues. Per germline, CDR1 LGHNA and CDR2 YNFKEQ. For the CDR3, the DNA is TGTGCCAGCAGCCAAACGGGGGGTCAGACCCAGTACTTC. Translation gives CASSQTGGQTQYF.

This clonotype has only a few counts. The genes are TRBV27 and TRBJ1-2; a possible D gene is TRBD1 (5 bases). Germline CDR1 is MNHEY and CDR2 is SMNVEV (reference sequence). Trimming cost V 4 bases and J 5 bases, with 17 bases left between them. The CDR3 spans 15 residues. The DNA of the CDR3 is TGTGCCAGCAGTTCGAGGCAGGGCGGCCCATATGGCTACACCTTC. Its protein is CASSSRQGGPYGYTF.

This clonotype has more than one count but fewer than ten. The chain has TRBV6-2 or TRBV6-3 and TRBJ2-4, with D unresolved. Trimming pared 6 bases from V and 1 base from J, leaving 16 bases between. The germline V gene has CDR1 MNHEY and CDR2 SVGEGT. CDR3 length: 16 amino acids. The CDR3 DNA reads TGTGCCAGCAGAGAGTCCGTTTTTGGGGCCAAAAACATTCAGTACTTC. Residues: CASRESVFGAKNIQYF.

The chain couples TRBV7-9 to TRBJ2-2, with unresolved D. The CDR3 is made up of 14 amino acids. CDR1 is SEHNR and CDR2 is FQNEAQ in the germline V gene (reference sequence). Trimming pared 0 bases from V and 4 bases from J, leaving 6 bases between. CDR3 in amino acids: CASSLATRTGELFF. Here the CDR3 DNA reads TGTGCCAGCAGCTTAGCCACCCGCACCGGGGAGCTGTTTTTT.

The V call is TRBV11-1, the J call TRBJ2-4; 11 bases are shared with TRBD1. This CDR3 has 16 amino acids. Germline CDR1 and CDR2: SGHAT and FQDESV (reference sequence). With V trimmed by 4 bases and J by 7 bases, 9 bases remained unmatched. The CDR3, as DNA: TGTGCCAGCAGCTCCAGCTCGGGACAGGGGGGGAACATTCAGTACTTC. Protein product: CASSSSSGQGGNIQYF.

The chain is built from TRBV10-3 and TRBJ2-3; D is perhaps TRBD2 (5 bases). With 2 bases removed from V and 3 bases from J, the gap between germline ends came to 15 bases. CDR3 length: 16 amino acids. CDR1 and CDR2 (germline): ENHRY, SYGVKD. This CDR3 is CAISEVVESGTDTQYF. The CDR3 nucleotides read TGTGCCATCAGTGAGGTGGTCGAGTCGGGAACAGATACGCAGTATTTT.

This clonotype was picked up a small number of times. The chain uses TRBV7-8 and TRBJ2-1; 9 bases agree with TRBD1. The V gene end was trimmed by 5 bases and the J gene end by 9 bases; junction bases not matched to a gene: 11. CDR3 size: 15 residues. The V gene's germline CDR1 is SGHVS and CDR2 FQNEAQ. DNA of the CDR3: TGTGCCAGCAGCCAAATGGACGGGACAGGGATTGAGCAGTTCTTC. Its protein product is CASSQMDGTGIEQFF.

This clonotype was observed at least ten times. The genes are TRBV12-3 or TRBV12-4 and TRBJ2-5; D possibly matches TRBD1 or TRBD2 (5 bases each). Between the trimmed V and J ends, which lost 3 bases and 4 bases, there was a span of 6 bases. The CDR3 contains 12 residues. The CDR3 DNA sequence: TGTGCCAGCAGTTTTGGGGGAGAGACCCAGTACTTC. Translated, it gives CASSFGGETQYF.

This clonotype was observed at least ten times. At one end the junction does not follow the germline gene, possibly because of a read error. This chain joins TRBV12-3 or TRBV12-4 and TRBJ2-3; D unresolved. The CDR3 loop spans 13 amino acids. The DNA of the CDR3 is TGTGCCAGCCGTTTGGGGAGCACAGATACGCAGTATTTT. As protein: CASRLGSTDTQYF.

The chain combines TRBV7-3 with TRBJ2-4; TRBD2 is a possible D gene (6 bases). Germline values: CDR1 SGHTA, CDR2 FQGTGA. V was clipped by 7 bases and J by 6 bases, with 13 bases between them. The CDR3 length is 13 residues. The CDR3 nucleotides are TGTGCCAGCACCAAGGAGGGGAGAAACATTCAGTACTTC. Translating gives CASTKEGRNIQYF.

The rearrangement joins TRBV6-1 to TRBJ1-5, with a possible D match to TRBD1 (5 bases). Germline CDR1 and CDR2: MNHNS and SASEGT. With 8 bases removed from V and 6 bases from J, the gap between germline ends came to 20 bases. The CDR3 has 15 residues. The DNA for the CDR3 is TGTGCCAGCTCTTTGGGAGGGGCCCCCCTTCAGCCCCAGCATTTT. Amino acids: CASSLGGAPLQPQHF.

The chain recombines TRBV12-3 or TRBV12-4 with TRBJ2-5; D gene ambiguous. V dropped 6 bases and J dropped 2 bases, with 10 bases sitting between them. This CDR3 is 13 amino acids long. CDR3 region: CASSYQLQETQYF. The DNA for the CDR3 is TGTGCCAGCAGCTATCAATTGCAAGAGACCCAGTACTTC.

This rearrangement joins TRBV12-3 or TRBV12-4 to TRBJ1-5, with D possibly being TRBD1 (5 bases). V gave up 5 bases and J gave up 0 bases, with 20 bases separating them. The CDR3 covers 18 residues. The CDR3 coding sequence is TGTGCCAGCAGTCGCATTGGGGCAGGGCATTATAGCAATCAGCCCCAGCATTTT. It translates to CASSRIGAGHYSNQPQHF.

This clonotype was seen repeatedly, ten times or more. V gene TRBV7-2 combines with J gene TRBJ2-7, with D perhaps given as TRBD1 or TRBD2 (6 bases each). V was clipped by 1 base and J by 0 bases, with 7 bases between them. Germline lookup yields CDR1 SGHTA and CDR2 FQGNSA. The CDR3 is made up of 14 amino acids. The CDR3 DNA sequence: TGTGCCAGCAGCTTAGGGGGGGCCTCCTACGAGCAGTACTTC. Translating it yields CASSLGGASYEQYF.

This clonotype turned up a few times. CDR3 region: CASSKTSGVGTDTQYF. The CDR3 nucleotides are TGTGCCAGCAGCAAGACTAGCGGGGTGGGCACAGATACGCAGTATTTT. The J gene is TRBJ2-3, the V gene TRBV11-3, with 11 nucleotides matching TRBD2. Germline CDR1 and CDR2: SGHNT and YENEEA. V lost 5 bases to trimming and J lost 1 base; unmatched junction nucleotides: 5. The CDR3 extends over 16 amino acids.

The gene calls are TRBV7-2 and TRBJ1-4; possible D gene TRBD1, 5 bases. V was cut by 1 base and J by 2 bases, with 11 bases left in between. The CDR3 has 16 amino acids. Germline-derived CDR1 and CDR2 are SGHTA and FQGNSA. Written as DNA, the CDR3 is TGTGCCAGCAGCTTAGGGGCGGGGACCACTAATGAAAAACTGTTTTTT. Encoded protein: CASSLGAGTTNEKLFF.

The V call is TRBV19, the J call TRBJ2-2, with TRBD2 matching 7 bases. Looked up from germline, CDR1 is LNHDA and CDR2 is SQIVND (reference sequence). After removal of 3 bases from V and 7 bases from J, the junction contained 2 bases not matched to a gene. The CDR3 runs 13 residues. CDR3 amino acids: CASSIGGNGELFF. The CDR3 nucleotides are TGTGCCAGTAGTATCGGGGGGAACGGGGAGCTGTTTTTT.

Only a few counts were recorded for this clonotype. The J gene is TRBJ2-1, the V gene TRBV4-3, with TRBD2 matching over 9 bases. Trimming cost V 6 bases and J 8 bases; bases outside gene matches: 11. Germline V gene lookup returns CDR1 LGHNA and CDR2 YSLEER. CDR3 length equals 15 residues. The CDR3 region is CASSLGRGGRDEQFF. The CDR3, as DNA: TGCGCCAGCAGTCTAGGGCGGGGGGGCCGGGATGAGCAGTTCTTC.

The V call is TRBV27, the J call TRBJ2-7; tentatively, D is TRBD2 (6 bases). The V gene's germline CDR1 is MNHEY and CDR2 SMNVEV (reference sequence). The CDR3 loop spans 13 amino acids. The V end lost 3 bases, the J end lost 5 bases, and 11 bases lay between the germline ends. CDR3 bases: TGTGCCAGCAGTTTTAGTGCGGGGCACGAGCAGTACGTC. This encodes CASSFSAGHEQYV.

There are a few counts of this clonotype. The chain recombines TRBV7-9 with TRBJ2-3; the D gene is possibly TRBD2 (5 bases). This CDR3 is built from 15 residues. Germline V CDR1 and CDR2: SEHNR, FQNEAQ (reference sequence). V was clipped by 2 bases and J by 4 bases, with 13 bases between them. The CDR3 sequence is CASSLIGGSSDTQYF. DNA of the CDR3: TGTGCCAGCAGCTTAATCGGCGGGTCGTCAGATACGCAGTATTTT.

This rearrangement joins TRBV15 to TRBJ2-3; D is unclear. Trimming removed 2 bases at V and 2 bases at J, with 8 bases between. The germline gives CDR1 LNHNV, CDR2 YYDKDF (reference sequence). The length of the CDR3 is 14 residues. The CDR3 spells CATSRRVSTDTQYF. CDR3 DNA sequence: TGTGCCACCAGCAGAAGGGTATCCACAGATACGCAGTATTTT.

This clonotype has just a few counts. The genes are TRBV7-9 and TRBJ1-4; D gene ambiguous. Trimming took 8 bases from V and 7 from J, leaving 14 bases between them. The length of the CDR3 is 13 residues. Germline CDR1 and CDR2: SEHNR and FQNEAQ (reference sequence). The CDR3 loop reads CASGSDGFEKLFF. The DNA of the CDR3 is TGTGCCAGCGGGTCTGACGGGTTTGAAAAACTGTTTTTT.

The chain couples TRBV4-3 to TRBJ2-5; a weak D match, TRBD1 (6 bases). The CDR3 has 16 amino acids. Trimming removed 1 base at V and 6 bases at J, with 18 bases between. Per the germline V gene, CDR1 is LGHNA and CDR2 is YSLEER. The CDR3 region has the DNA TGCGCCAGCAGCCAAGTCTTGTCAGGGGCAGGGCAGACCCAGTACTTC. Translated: CASSQVLSGAGQTQYF.